These 8 T cell receptor beta chains were sequenced from one sample in a study of tissue T cells after allogeneic stem cell transplantation (dated by TCRdb to the early 2020s). To prepare the library, the immunoSEQ multiplex PCR assay was applied. This immuneACCESS table, as held by TCRdb, lists in-frame sequences with V and J called but not all clones. Of the missing ones, under half trace to an unresolved V gene in checked studies; the others have no known cause. The sample records 2,000 to 3,000 clones, 40% to 55% of which are singletons. The ten top clones hold approximately 15% of the sample. What the time point label conveys for this sample: mouse harvest day 14 after allogeneic transplant. Mouse grafts consisting of 10^7 T-cell-depleted bone marrow cells combined with 10^6 splenic CD5+ T cells were administered by tail vein injection. The sample comprised gut tissue. All receptors come from a female BALB/c mouse given C57BL/6 T cells with graft-versus-host disease after an allogeneic hematopoietic cell transplant.

Of note for this clone: Mouse names are used for the genes. The DNA ends 1 residue before the CDR3 does, and the rest of the CDR3 is filled in from the germline J gene. The chain employs TRBV4 and TRBJ2-1, with TRBD2 matching over 13 bases. The V gene's germline CDR1 is LGHDT and CDR2 YNNKQL (reference sequence). This CDR3 comprises 16 residues. J gave up 1 base and V 5 bases, and 2 bases lay outside the gene matches. The covered CDR3 bases are TGTGCCAGCAGCAGGGACTGGGGGGGAAACTATGCTGAGCAGTTC. It yields the protein CASSRDWGGNYAEQF. The full-length CDR3 reads as CASSRDWGGNYAEQFF. Looking up the rest from reference TRBV4 and TRBJ2-1 gives the full variable domain: ETAVFQTPNYHVTQVGNEVSFNCKQTLGHDTMYWYKQDSKKLLKIMFSYNNKQLIVNETVPRRFSPQSSDKAHLNLRIKSVEPEDSAVYLCASSRDWGGNYAEQFFGPGTRLTVL.

Notes on this clone: Gene and germline names: mouse. The observed sequence ends 1 residue before the CDR3 terminus, with the missing tail filled in from the germline J gene. V is TRBV5 and J is TRBJ2-5, with 14 positions matching TRBD2. CDR1 is LGHNA, CDR2 YNLKQL, per germline (reference sequence). J lost 7 bases, V lost 3 bases, and 9 bases had no gene match. The CDR3 contains 17 residues. CDR3 bases read: TGTGCCAGCAGCCATCCGGGACTGGGGGGGCGCAGAAACACCCAGTAC. It translates to CASSHPGLGGRRNTQY. The entire CDR3 protein is CASSHPGLGGRRNTQYF.

This clone was seen a handful of times. The genes are named according to mouse. The CDR3: CASSLGFSNERLFF. Incomplete CDR3 DNA: TGTGCCAGCAGCTTGGGGTTTTCCAACGAAAGATTATTT. The chain employs TRBV3 and TRBJ1-4, with D unresolved. The read comes to an end 1 residue before the CDR3 does, leaving the germline J gene to fill in the end. The CDR3 is 14 amino acids. V was pared by 3 bases and J by 0 bases, with 5 bases between. Germline assignment: CDR1 SNHLY and CDR2 FYNGKV (reference sequence).

This clone is labeled large. Genes and germline come from the mouse. The CDR3 loop reads CASSPGDYNSPLYF. The part of the CDR3 DNA that was read is TGTGCCAGCAGTCCTGGAGACTATAATTCGCCCCTCTAC. The chain recombines TRBV26 with TRBJ1-6, with D uncertain. The CDR3 end lies 1 residue beyond the end of the read and is filled in from the germline J gene. TRBJ1-6 is an ORF for which the function is uncertain. The V end was cut by 4 bases, the J end by 3 bases, with 7 bases between. Germline V gene lookup returns CDR1 KGHPV and CDR2 FQNQEV (reference sequence). This CDR3 has 14 amino acids.

As for this clone: The listed genes are named as in mouse. The read ends 1 residue before the CDR3 terminus; that terminus is restored from the germline J gene. This chain joins TRBV24 and TRBJ2-7; 11 nucleotides line up with TRBD2. CDR1 and CDR2 from the germline V gene are KGHTA and FRNEEI. This CDR3 spans 16 amino acids. The J segment lost 6 bases and the V segment lost 3 bases, leaving 10 bases of the junction unmatched. CDR3 region: CASSLSMGLGALEQYF. The covered CDR3 bases are TGTGCCAGCAGTCTCTCTATGGGACTGGGGGCGCTTGAACAGTAC.

This clone was seen only a few times. The gene names here belong to mouse. The read ends 1 residue shy of where the CDR3 ends; the end is completed using the germline J gene. The V gene is TRBV12-1, the J gene TRBJ1-3; D is perhaps TRBD1 (5 bases). The ends were cut back, 0 bases at V and 0 bases at J, with 8 bases in the middle. CDR3 size: 15 residues. Germline values: CDR1 SGHSN, CDR2 HYEKVE. The sequenced CDR3 bases are TGTGCCAGCTCTCTCTTCAGGGATTCTGGAAATACGCTCTAT. It translates to CASSLFRDSGNTLY. The whole CDR3 protein is CASSLFRDSGNTLYF.

Of note for this clone: Here the gene names and germline are mouse. The read finishes 1 residue shy of the CDR3 end, and the germline J gene is used to complete it. The gene calls are TRBV13-3 and TRBJ1-3, with a weak D call TRBD1 (6 bases). The CDR3 spans 15 residues. The germline CDR1 and CDR2 sequences are NNHDY and SYVADS. V was shortened by 4 bases and J by 1 base, with 12 bases between the two germline ends. CDR3 bases read: TGTGCCAGCAGTTGGGGGCGGGGGTCTGGAAATACGCTCTAT. It is translated as CASSWGRGSGNTLY. The CDR3 as a whole reads CASSWGRGSGNTLYF.

Comments on this clone: Gene labels here are mouse ones. Read data end 1 residue before the CDR3 end; the end is taken from the germline J gene. This rearrangement joins TRBV23 to TRBJ2-3; the table's D call TRBD1 went unverified against the DNA. The CDR3 has 15 amino acids. CDR1 is KGHTA and CDR2 is FQNQQP in the germline V gene. This CDR3 reads CSSSQSPASAETLYF. The sequenced CDR3 bases are TGCTCCAGCAGTCAATCACCAGCTAGTGCAGAAACGCTGTAT.